The clone carrying this T cell receptor beta chain occurred once. The antigen is unknown. CDR1 DFQATT and CDR2 SNEGSKA come from the germline V gene (reference sequence). CDR3 length equals 18 residues. J lost 4 bases, V lost 4 bases, and 19 bases had no gene match. This specimen comes from a study of T cell repertoires in cytomegalovirus infection. TCRdb re-analysed the reads in MiXCR, keeping a single row per CDR3 protein. This repertoire shows approximately 120,000 distinct CDR3 sequences, around 28% found once; its top ten account for around 80%. The V call is TRBV20-1, the J call TRBJ2-3; 8 bases are a match to TRBD1. The source was CD8+ T cells from cultured PBMCs, collected from culture after CMV antigen stimulation. The receptor was isolated from a human donor in good health (CMV status not recorded). Some clones in this sample may be carry-over from other donors' samples. The CDR3 protein is CSAIGGQGHTSYADTQYF. The CDR3 DNA follows: TGCAGTGCTATAGGAGGACAGGGCCATACTAGTTATGCAGATACGCAGTATTTT.